Included here is one TCR beta chain sequence, with context. How the authors handled the data: Quantification of nucleated cells was approximated via reference gene primer amplification. TCRdb keeps only in-frame clones here, not all; method: immunoSEQ multiplex PCR. The DNA gave D and trimming, while V, J and clone size come from that table. The profile shows 360,000 or so clones, about 92% of them singletons. These data come from a study of blood T cell repertoires in COVID-19. V gave up 3 bases and J gave up 4 bases; unmatched junction bases: 5. The V gene's germline CDR1 is MDHEN and CDR2 SYDVKM. This CDR3 comprises 14 residues. Seattle cases were enrolled at active infection and followed longitudinally.

Source material: peripheral blood. V is TRBV28 and J is TRBJ1-2; 7 bases are shared with TRBD1. The sequence was collected from a woman between 55 and 75 years old with COVID-19, enrolled during active disease. The CDR3 DNA is TGTGCCAGCAGTTTCAGGGGGAGTAGCTATGGCTACACCTTC. This gives the protein CASSFRGSSYGYTF.